Here is one T cell receptor beta chain with its context. In its sample, this clone was seen once. There is no known antigen for this receptor. No base qualities exist here, and no much larger clone lies one base off it. V loses 5 bases, J loses 6 bases, and the germline ends lie 15 bases apart. There are 14 amino acids in the CDR3, from cysteine to phenylalanine inclusive. The sequence is cut down to CDR3 DNA, 42 bases in frame from base 1. The germline V gene sets CDR1 to SGHAT and CDR2 to FQNNGV. This record belongs to a study of blood T cell repertoires in COVID-19 (TCRdb year 2020). At the level of the whole study: Samples from collaborators originated in the United States, Italy and Spain and spanned both the acute and convalescent phases of COVID-19. The material from the prospective study consisted of cDNA or gDNA derived from T cells, B-cell-depleted T cells, or PBMCs. The repertoires were released in a freely available public database intended as a resource for research on the immune response to SARS-CoV-2. The dataset comprised deeply sampled blood TCRbeta repertoires from subjects exposed to, actively infected with, or recovered from COVID-19. The samples were drawn from the first 160 participants of the ongoing ImmuneRACE study and from 1,254 subjects provided by 6 global collaborators. Nearly every sample came with metadata listing a de-identified subject ID, COVID-19 status, age in years and sex. HLA class I and class II types, where available, came from metadata supplied by the sample provider rather than from assay-based typing.

A second Seattle source provided samples from volunteer blood donors who had recovered from COVID-19. Collaborating institutions collected whole blood in K2EDTA tubes following their own protocols. For TCRbeta analysis, collaborators shipped samples in one of three forms: frozen whole blood, isolated PBMCs, or DNA extracted from either of those sample types. Study-wide findings and limitations: Clinical and demographic metadata were provided uncurated, with the amount varying by source and participant.

TCRbeta CDR3 regions were amplified from genomic DNA by means of the immunoSEQ Assay, a bias-controlled multiplex PCR. On the study's bioinformatics: Within the assay, amplification of reference gene primers was used to estimate how many nucleated cells each sample contained. To quantify the absolute abundance of each unique TCRbeta CDR3 rearrangement, sequence reads were collapsed and filtered. For each sample, productive Simpson clonality was calculated by taking the square root of Simpson's diversity index across productive rearrangements. Not all clones reach the TCRdb copy of this immuneACCESS table, which keeps in-frame sequences only. Checked studies attribute under half of the gap to unresolved V genes and leave the rest unexplained. That table is the source of V, J and clone size, and D and trimming were worked out from the DNA. The sample profile shows around 290,000 clones; more than 75% of them were found once. The leading ten clones occupy about 7.8% of the sample.

The clonotype comes from a woman between 50 and 59 years old who had recovered from COVID-19. Source material: peripheral blood. The sequence joins TRBV11-2 to TRBJ2-3; TRBD1 might be the D gene, on 5 matching bases. The CDR3 reads CASSPGLRGDTQYF. The DNA reads as follows: TGTGCCAGCAGCCCAGGGCTAAGGGGCGATACGCAGTATTTT.